These 5 T cell receptor beta chains were sequenced from one sample in a study of blood T cell repertoires in COVID-19. Generated by immunoSEQ multiplex PCR, the TCRdb table keeps only in-frame clones and is missing some. The sample shows some 110,000 clones, 70% to 90% of them seen only once. The specimen sequenced was peripheral blood. The origin of the receptors is a man between 65 and 85 years old who had recovered from COVID-19.

The chain employs TRBV13 and TRBJ1-2; maybe TRBD1 (5 bases). With 7 bases removed from V and 2 bases from J, the gap between germline ends came to 14 bases. Germline CDR1 PRHDT, CDR2 FYEKMQ (reference sequence). This CDR3 is 14 amino acids long. The CDR3 reads CASTSTQANYGYTF. The CDR3 DNA sequence: TGTGCCAGCACCTCAACACAGGCCAACTATGGCTACACCTTC.

This clone was seen more than once but under ten times. The gene calls are TRBV12-3 or TRBV12-4 and TRBJ2-7, with TRBD1 matching 8 bases. V lost 5 bases and J lost 4; bases outside the gene matches: 4. The CDR3 loop spans 13 amino acids. Written as DNA, the CDR3 is TGTGCCAGCAGTCGGGACAGGTTATACGAGCAGTACTTC. Encoded protein: CASSRDRLYEQYF.

This rearrangement joins TRBV15 to TRBJ2-7; no reliable D call. Looked up from germline, CDR1 is LNHNV and CDR2 is YYDKDF (reference sequence). V lost 5 bases to trimming and J lost 1 base, with 12 bases between them. CDR3 size: 14 residues. This CDR3 is CATSSAVYSYEQYF. CDR3 nucleotide sequence: TGTGCCACCAGCTCCGCAGTTTATTCCTACGAGCAGTACTTC.

The chain joins TRBV4-2 to TRBJ1-5, with 10 bases that match TRBD1. The junction had 9 bases not matched to a gene; V was cut back by 2 bases and J by 5 bases. The CDR3 sequence is 17 residues long. Germline V gene data show CDR1 as LGHNA and CDR2 as YNFKEQ. CDR3 bases: TGTGCCAGCAGCCAATCCCGGTCTGGACAGGGGGATCAGCCCCAGCATTTT. Translating gives CASSQSRSGQGDQPQHF.

The chain has TRBV7-9 and TRBJ2-3; the match to TRBD2 covers 12 bases. This CDR3 comprises 16 residues. Germline trimming cut 1 base from V and 1 base from J; bases unmatched to any gene: 0. Looked up from germline, CDR1 is SEHNR and CDR2 is FQNEAQ (reference sequence). The CDR3 coding sequence is TGTGCCAGCAGCTTAGGGACTAGCGGGGGCACAGATACGCAGTATTTT. It yields the protein CASSLGTSGGTDTQYF.